One T cell receptor beta chain is described in this entry. This clonotype has only a few counts. It has no known antigen specificity. The record has no base qualities; no much larger clone is one base away. The data derive from a study of Graves' ophthalmopathy and Graves' hyperthyroidism (dated by TCRdb to between 2017 and 2018). Study-wide context: Hyperthyroidism was defined as stable when no progression to ophthalmopathy occurred within 18 months of follow-up. In more than five hyperthyroidism patients, the T-cell repertoires found in thyroid tissue were compared with those found in blood. Once sampling was done, hyperthyroidism patients were given methimazole at a starting dose of 30 mg daily, while ophthalmopathy patients were given high-dose intravenous methylprednisolone. The study used TCR beta repertoire signatures to distinguish Graves' ophthalmopathy from Graves' hyperthyroidism and to predict progression to ophthalmopathy. To explore V-J signatures that distinguish ophthalmopathy from hyperthyroidism, a discovery set of 100 patients was enrolled, made up of 43 with ophthalmopathy and 55 to 65 with stable hyperthyroidism. In total, 135 blood samples were TCR-sequenced: roughly 45 ophthalmopathy, around 75 hyperthyroidism and some 17 hyperthyroidism-to-ophthalmopathy patients. The independent validation cohort included some 19 hyperthyroidism patients plus 17 patients who later progressed from hyperthyroidism to ophthalmopathy.

For repertoire sequencing, the TCR beta CDR3 regions were amplified from RNA transcripts. A first-round RT-PCR used HTBI primers with the Qiagen OneStep RT-PCR kit, followed by a second-round multiplex PCR, size selection and purification. Sequencing of the libraries was carried out on an Illumina HiSeq2000 in paired-end mode with 100 bp reads. Regarding the original processing steps: SOAPnuke was used for read processing, and reads with adapters, uncalled bases, a mean Phred below 15, or no exact constant-primer or identifier match were discarded. COPE v1.2.5 was used to merge the high-quality paired reads. Each unique nucleotide sequence was defined as a clonotype, and clonotypes were aligned to IMGT TRB V, D and J references with MiTCR v1.1. The analysis was limited to V-J combinations with a frequency above 0.0001, which together covered around 99% of the repertoires. For each V-J combination, a TCR clonal expansion and chaos score was defined as F50 clonal expansion divided by the chaos observed in the TCRdist matrix. Welch's t-statistics and random forest were used to narrow the features down to 10 to 15 V-J combinations, which were then fed into a naive Bayes classifier. Thyroid-blood repertoire similarity was quantified with the Morisita-Horn index. The raw public reads went through TCRdb reprocessing: fastp at Q25, MiXCR clone calling, in-frame beta chains kept. Merged by CDR3 protein, the rows form single entries marked with the most common genes and DNA. The V and J calls were not made by the authors but by TCRdb's processing. A total of around 1,200,000 distinct CDR3 sequences appear in this sample, about two fifths of them only once. The ten largest clones represent more than 9.5% of the sample.

The hyperthyroidism patients were 18 to 65 years old and newly diagnosed, with a disease duration of less than 2 months. Anyone with other autoimmune diseases, uncontrolled infections, pregnancy or lactation was excluded from the study. Diagnosis was based on clinical symptoms, serum thyroxine, TRAb, thyroid ultrasound and orbital computed tomography. Total RNA was extracted using Trizol reagent, and RNA quality was checked on an Agilent 2100 Bioanalyzer. General findings and caveats noted by the study authors: The 13-signature model separated ophthalmopathy from stable hyperthyroidism with approximately 90% sensitivity and less than 83% specificity in cross-validation, and 80%/75% in the test set. Most expanded thyroid clonotypes with frequency above 0.001 were also detected in blood, suggesting blood repertoires may reflect the thyroid immune response. No statistical method was used to set the sample size in advance, and the investigators knew which group each participant was assigned to. In validation, the model predicted ophthalmopathy progression with about 70% sensitivity and approximately 72% specificity; roughly 11 predicted patients were CT-confirmed with GO in a median of approximately six months.

The receptor was derived from an adult man with Graves' hyperthyroidism. The sample consisted of peripheral blood or thyroid tissue (not recorded which).

The sequenced DNA is TGTGCCAGCAGCCCCCAGGGGTTGGCCGAATTGTCCCAGCATTTT. Translated, this gives CASSPQGLAELSQHF. Recombination joined TRBV7-8 with TRBJ1-5; D gene: possibly TRBD1, on 6 matching bases. V and J lose 5 bases and 11 bases, and a span of 22 bases separates them. CDR1 and CDR2 are read off the germline V gene as SGHVS and FQNEAQ. Taken from cysteine to phenylalanine, the CDR3 has 15 residues. The read is trimmed to its CDR3 DNA, 45 bases read in frame from base 1.